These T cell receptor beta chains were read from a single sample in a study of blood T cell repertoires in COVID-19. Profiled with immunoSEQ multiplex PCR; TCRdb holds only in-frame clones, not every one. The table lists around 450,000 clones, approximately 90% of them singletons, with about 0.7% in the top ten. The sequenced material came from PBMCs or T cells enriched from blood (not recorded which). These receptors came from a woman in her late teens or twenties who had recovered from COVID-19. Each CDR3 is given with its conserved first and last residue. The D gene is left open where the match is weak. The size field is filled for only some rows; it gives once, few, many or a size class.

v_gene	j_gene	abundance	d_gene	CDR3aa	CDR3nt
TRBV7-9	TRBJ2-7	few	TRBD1	CASSFYRDRDSYEQYF	TGTGCCAGCAGTTTTTACCGGGACAGGGACTCCTACGAGCAGTACTTC
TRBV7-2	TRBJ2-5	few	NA	CASSLEIRETQYF	TGTGCCAGCAGCTTAGAGATCAGGGAGACCCAGTACTTC
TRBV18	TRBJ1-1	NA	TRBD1	CASSPLGTGAEAFF	TGTGCCAGCTCACCTCTTGGGACAGGCGCTGAAGCTTTCTTT
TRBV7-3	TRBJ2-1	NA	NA	CASSLSPSRNEQFF	TGTGCCAGCAGCTTAAGTCCTAGTCGTAATGAGCAGTTCTTC
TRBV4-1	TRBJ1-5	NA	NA	CASSQAPGSGEGQPQHF	TGCGCCAGCAGCCAAGCGCCCGGATCAGGTGAGGGACAGCCCCAGCATTTT
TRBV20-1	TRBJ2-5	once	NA	CSASSGETQYF	TGCAGTGCTAGTTCCGGGGAGACCCAGTACTTC
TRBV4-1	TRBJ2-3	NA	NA	CASSPRTDTQYF	TGCGCCAGCAGCCCTCGCACAGATACGCAGTATTTT
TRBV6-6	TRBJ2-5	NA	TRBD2	CASSYGEGETQYF	TGTGCCAGCAGTTACGGGGAGGGGGAGACCCAGTACTTC
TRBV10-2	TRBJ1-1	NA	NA	CASSEQGGGTEAFF	TGCGCCAGCAGTGAGCAGGGCGGTGGCACTGAAGCTTTCTTT
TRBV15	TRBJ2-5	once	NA	CATSRDLVLAQETQYF	TGTGCCACCAGCAGAGATCTCGTCCTAGCCCAAGAGACCCAGTACTTC
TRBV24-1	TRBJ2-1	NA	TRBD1	CATSGGDRGYNEQFF	TGTGCCACCAGCGGGGGGGACAGGGGCTACAATGAGCAGTTCTTC
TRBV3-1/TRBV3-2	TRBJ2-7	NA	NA	CASSSQYEQYF	TGTGCCAGCAGCTCACAGTACGAGCAGTACTTC
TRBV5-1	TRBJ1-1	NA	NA	CASSLGEAVNTEAFF	TGCGCCAGCAGCTTGGGTGAGGCCGTGAACACTGAAGCTTTCTTT
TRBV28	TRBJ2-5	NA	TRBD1	CASRRGQGMRETQYF	TGTGCCAGCAGGCGAGGACAGGGGATGAGGGAGACCCAGTACTTC
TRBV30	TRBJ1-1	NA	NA	CAWTRGLKDTEAFF	TGTGCCTGGACTAGAGGACTGAAGGACACTGAAGCTTTCTTT
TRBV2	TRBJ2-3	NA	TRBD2	CASWGLAGSTDTQYF	TGTGCTTCCTGGGGACTAGCGGGGTCCACAGATACGCAGTATTTT
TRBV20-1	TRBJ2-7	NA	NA	CSALSSYEQYF	TGCAGTGCTCTAAGCTCCTACGAGCAGTACTTC
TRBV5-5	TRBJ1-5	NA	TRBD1	CASSSTGDSNQPQHF	TGTGCCAGCAGCTCTACAGGGGACAGCAATCAGCCCCAGCATTTT
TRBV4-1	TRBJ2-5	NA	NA	CASSQWGGVETQYF	TGCGCCAGCAGCCAGTGGGGCGGTGTGGAGACCCAGTACTTC
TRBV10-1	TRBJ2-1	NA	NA	CASSSGPIFSYNEQFF	TGCGCCAGCAGTAGCGGACCGATCTTCTCCTACAATGAGCAGTTCTTC
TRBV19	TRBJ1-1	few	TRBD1	CASSPRTGEGSTEAFF	TGTGCCAGTAGTCCGCGGACAGGGGAAGGGAGCACTGAAGCTTTCTTT
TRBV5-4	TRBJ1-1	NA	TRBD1	CASSTETGGGTEAFF	TGTGCCAGCAGTACGGAGACAGGGGGCGGCACTGAAGCTTTCTTT